This passage covers 22 T cell receptor beta chains from one sample sequenced in a study of regulatory T cells in long-lasting Graves disease. TCR beta libraries were built with iRepertoire HTBI primers and Arm-PCR of CDR3 regions. Using its own MiXCR run on the multiplex PCR reads, TCRdb lists one record per CDR3 protein. Among about 420,000 distinct CDR3 sequences, roughly 15% were seen once, and the ten largest hold under 30%. Time point here: newly diagnosed GD, antithyroid drugs for less than 3 months. The authors made the TCR library using RNA they extracted from PBMCs. The sample was also linked to a second study, of T cells in Graves' hyperthyroidism and ophthalmopathy.

This specimen consisted of peripheral blood mononuclear cells (PBMCs), obtained at new diagnosis, from a patient treated with antithyroid drugs. These receptors came from a woman aged 18-29 years with Graves disease.

This clonotype was detected many times. The V gene is TRBV7-8, the J gene TRBJ2-7, with 12 bases that match TRBD2. Trimming cost V 7 bases and J 3 bases; bases outside gene matches: 10. The CDR3 sequence is 16 residues long. CDR1 and CDR2 (germline): SGHVS, FQNEAQ. The CDR3 spells CASNHALTSGSYEQYF. For the CDR3, the DNA is TGTGCCAGCAACCATGCTTTGACTAGCGGGAGCTACGAGCAGTACTTC.

Ten or more counts support this clonotype. This chain links TRBV30 with TRBJ1-3, with 8 bases lining up with TRBD1. The CDR3 is made up of 15 amino acids. From germline, CDR1 is GTSNPN and CDR2 SVGIG (reference sequence). Trimming took 4 bases from V and 3 from J; bases not matched to a gene: 8. CDR3 DNA: TGTGCCTGGATGAAGGACAGGGTCAGTGGAAACACCATATATTTT. Its translation is CAWMKDRVSGNTIYF.

A remark on this clonotype: A much larger clone sits a single nucleotide away, making a read error possible. This chain connects TRBV20-1 to TRBJ2-6; no firm D call. Germline V lookup: CDR1 DFQATT, CDR2 SNEGSKA (reference sequence). The CDR3 extends over 13 amino acids. The CDR3 spells CGATISGANVLTF. The CDR3 coding sequence is TGCGGTGCAACTATCTCTGGGGCCAACGTCCTGACTTTC.

The chain employs TRBV6-5 and TRBJ2-7; TRBD2 is a possible D gene (6 bases). CDR3 length equals 15 residues. The germline V and J ends were trimmed by 1 base and 6 bases, with 16 bases remaining between them. The germline CDR1 and CDR2 sequences are MNHEY and SVGAGI. CDR3 residues: CASSYLGLPLGEQYF. Written as DNA, the CDR3 is TGTGCCAGCAGTTACTTAGGACTACCCCTAGGCGAGCAGTACTTC.

The chain has TRBV5-4 and TRBJ2-5, with a weak D call TRBD1 (6 bases). Looked up from germline, CDR1 is SGHNT and CDR2 is YYREEE (reference sequence). The CDR3 sequence is 17 residues long. V was shortened by 5 bases and J by 1 base, with 21 bases between the two germline ends. In nucleotides, the CDR3 is TGTGCCAGCAGTTACTCGGGACACAGCCGAGGCCAAGAGACCCAGTACTTC. Its protein product is CASSYSGHSRGQETQYF.

The chain is built from TRBV6-9 and TRBJ2-7; 9 bases are shared with TRBD1. CDR3 length: 14 residues. Trimming removed 3 bases from V and 4 bases from J; junction bases left unmatched: 4. Per germline, CDR1 MNHGY and CDR2 SVAAGI. CDR3: CASSYGGQGYEQYF. In DNA form, the CDR3 reads TGTGCCAGCAGTTACGGGGGACAGGGATACGAGCAGTACTTC.

The chain links TRBV5-6 to TRBJ2-7; TRBD1 is a possible D gene (6 bases). V lost 0 bases and J lost 5, with 21 bases in between. The length of the CDR3 is 17 residues. Germline loops: CDR1 SGHDT, CDR2 YYEEEE. The CDR3 DNA reads as TGTGCCAGCAGCTTGGTCCTGACAGGCCGACGGGTGAACGAGCAGTACTTC. It translates to CASSLVLTGRRVNEQYF.

On this clonotype: The conserved closing phenylalanine or tryptophan is absent in this CDR3, likely reflecting a read error. No DNA is shown, since the ends of the CDR3 on it are uncertain; the CDR3 is the one TCRdb lists. The V call is TRBV7-9, the J call TRBJ2-1; no check of the table's D call, TRBD2, against the DNA was made. The CDR3 is 14 amino acids in total, end residues counted. Germline loops: CDR1 SEHNR, CDR2 FQNEAQ (reference sequence). The CDR3 region is CASSLAGGTDTQYL.

This clonotype was recorded many times. The chain combines TRBV11-1 with TRBJ1-3; 9 bases align to TRBD1. V gave up 5 bases and J gave up 2 bases; unmatched junction bases: 4. The CDR3 runs 15 residues. The V gene's germline CDR1 is SGHAT and CDR2 FQDESV (reference sequence). The CDR3 is CASSLQGAPGNTIYF. CDR3 in DNA: TGTGCCAGCAGCCTACAGGGGGCACCTGGAAACACCATATATTTT.

This clonotype appeared a few times. The chain carries TRBV3-1 and TRBJ2-3; D possibly corresponds to TRBD1 (5 bases). From germline, CDR1 is LGHDT and CDR2 YNNKEL (reference sequence). V gave up 0 bases and J gave up 2 bases, with 18 bases separating them. The CDR3 spans 18 residues. The CDR3 bases are TGTGCCAGCAGCCAAGATCCCACGACAGCTTGGCCCACAGATACGCAGTATTTT. Its protein product is CASSQDPTTAWPTDTQYF.

V is TRBV27 and J is TRBJ2-2, with D perhaps TRBD1 (6 bases). Germline CDR1 reads MNHEY; CDR2 reads SMNVEV (reference sequence). V lost 1 base to trimming and J lost 5 bases, with 17 bases between them. This CDR3 has 17 amino acids. CDR3 sequence reads: CASSLWIGGGGTGELFF. The CDR3 region has the DNA TGTGCCAGCAGTTTATGGATAGGTGGGGGCGGTACCGGGGAGCTGTTTTTT.

This chain links TRBV29-1 with TRBJ1-2; TRBD1 agrees at 10 bases. Germline V gene lookup returns CDR1 SQVTM and CDR2 ANQGSEA. The CDR3 is made up of 15 amino acids. Unmatched junction bases numbered 15, after V lost 6 bases and J lost 8 bases. The CDR3 protein is CSVSRDRGLSEGYTF. CDR3 nucleotides: TGCAGCGTCTCCCGGGACAGGGGTCTTTCTGAAGGCTACACCTTC. Based on the CDR3 plus reference TRBV29-1 and TRBJ1-2, the full variable domain is SAVISQKPSRDICQRGTSLTIQCQVDSQVTMMFWYRQQPGQSLTLIATANQGSEATYESGFVIDKFPISRPNLTFSTLTVSNMSPEDSSIYLCSVSRDRGLSEGYTFGSGTRLTVV.

Details on this clonotype: A read error may account for a junction end that differs from germline. The chain recombines TRBV28 with TRBJ2-7; tentative D call: TRBD1 (6 bases). Germline V CDR1 and CDR2: MDHEN, SYDVKM. This CDR3 has 15 residues. CDR3 protein: CASRFPQGSGYEQYF. The CDR3 coding sequence is TGTGCCAGCCGTTTTCCACAGGGTAGTGGCTACGAGCAGTACTTC. The variable domain in full, completed from reference TRBV28 and TRBJ2-7, reads DVKVTQSSRYLVKRTGEKVFLECVQDMDHENMFWYRQDPGLGLRLIYFSYDVKMKEKGDIPEGYSVSREKKERFSLILESASTNQTSMYLCASRFPQGSGYEQYFGPGTRLTVT.

This clonotype was recorded many times. J is TRBJ1-2 and V is TRBV6-5; D is ambiguous. The CDR3 totals 16 residues. Germline V lookup: CDR1 MNHEY, CDR2 SVGAGI. The V gene lost 4 bases and the J gene lost 3 bases, with 18 bases spanning the gap. The CDR3 protein is CASSSYYTKHDYGYTF. For the CDR3, the DNA is TGTGCCAGCAGTTCCTATTACACTAAACATGACTATGGCTACACCTTC.

Only a few counts were recorded for this clonotype. J is TRBJ1-1 and V is TRBV7-9, with D possibly being TRBD1 (6 bases). The germline CDR1 and CDR2 sequences are SEHNR and FQNEAQ (reference sequence). This CDR3 has 16 residues. Trimming took off 3 bases at V and 1 base at J, with 15 bases between the two ends. The CDR3 DNA reads as TGTGCCAGCAGCTTTAATTATCGGGGGCCGAACACTGAAGCTTTCTTT. It specifies CASSFNYRGPNTEAFF.

This clonotype was detected ten times or more. The chain combines TRBV7-2 with TRBJ2-5; TRBD2 is a possible D gene (7 bases). Trimming left V 1 base short and J 1 base short, with 13 bases between. In germline, CDR1 is SGHTA, CDR2 FQGNSA. The CDR3 contains 16 residues. For the CDR3, the DNA is TGTGCCAGCAGCTTAGAAAGGGGGAGGGGCCAAGAGACCCAGTACTTC. This encodes CASSLERGRGQETQYF.

The chain links TRBV6-1 to TRBJ2-7; 12 bases align to TRBD1. Germline trimming cut 1 base from V and 5 bases from J; bases unmatched to any gene: 6. The CDR3 spans 16 residues. Germline V lookup: CDR1 MNHNS, CDR2 SASEGT. CDR3 DNA: TGTGCCAGCAGTGAAGTTGCGGGGACAGGGGGCAACGAGCAGTACTTC. It encodes CASSEVAGTGGNEQYF.

In this sample, this clonotype turned up many times. The V and J genes are TRBV7-9 and TRBJ2-1, with 12 bases matching TRBD2. The CDR3 sequence is 16 residues long. Germline V gives CDR1 SEHNR, CDR2 FQNEAQ (reference sequence). V shed 4 bases and J 9 bases; nucleotides not matched to a gene: 10. CDR3 protein: CASSSLPSGREGEQFF. CDR3 DNA sequence: TGTGCCAGCAGCTCTTTACCTAGCGGGAGGGAAGGTGAGCAGTTCTTC.

This clonotype was detected many times. The genes are TRBV6-5 and TRBJ2-7, with TRBD2 identical over 7 bases. Germline values: CDR1 MNHEY, CDR2 SVGAGI. The length of the CDR3 is 16 residues. Trimming removed 2 bases from V and 2 bases from J; junction bases left unmatched: 9. CDR3 nucleotide sequence: TGTGCCAGCAGTTACCCCGCGCGGGAGTACCCCTACGAGCAGTACTTC. Protein: CASSYPAREYPYEQYF.

V usage is TRBV28 and J usage is TRBJ1-2; a weak D match, TRBD1 (5 bases). The length of the CDR3 is 13 residues. Germline CDR1 MDHEN, CDR2 SYDVKM. Trimming removed 7 bases at V and 5 bases at J, with 14 bases between. The CDR3 sequence: CASNGANRYGYTF. For the CDR3, the DNA is TGTGCCAGCAATGGGGCTAATAGATATGGCTACACCTTC.

Here the CDR3 DNA reads TGTGCCAGCAGCCGCGCGGTAGACGCAGGGGCCTTAGAGACCCAGTACTTC. Translating it yields CASSRAVDAGALETQYF. The chain employs TRBV3-1 and TRBJ2-5; D is perhaps TRBD1 (6 bases). CDR1 is LGHDT and CDR2 is YNNKEL in the germline V gene (reference sequence). Trimming cost V 4 bases and J 4 bases, with 22 bases left between them. The CDR3 is 17 residues long.

This clonotype was picked up a small number of times. The CDR3 DNA reads TGTGCCAGTAGTCTGGACAGGACGGGCTACGAGCAGTACTTC. As protein: CASSLDRTGYEQYF. The rearrangement joins TRBV19 to TRBJ2-7, with 7 bases that match TRBD1. The CDR3 has 14 amino acids. Germline V gene sequence: CDR1 LNHDA, CDR2 SQIVND (reference sequence). V shed 5 bases and J 3 bases; nucleotides not matched to a gene: 7. Together with reference TRBV19 and TRBJ2-7, the CDR3 gives the full variable domain: DGGITQSPKYLFRKEGQNVTLSCEQNLNHDAMYWYRQDPGQGLRLIYYSQIVNDFQKGDIAEGYSVSREKKESFPLTVTSAQKNPTAFYLCASSLDRTGYEQYFGPGTRLTVT.